The entry below gives a single T cell receptor beta chain sequence along with its context. The conserved closing phenylalanine or tryptophan is absent in this CDR3, likely reflecting a read error. The limits of the CDR3 on the DNA are not certain, so only TCRdb's listed CDR3 is given. The CDR3 length equals 11 residues, ends included. Germline assignment: CDR1 SNHLY and CDR2 FYNNEI. The data were obtained in a study of CD8+ T cells in alopecia areata. As the sequencing template, cDNA was produced by extracting RNA and reverse transcribing it. The data were produced by immunoSEQ multiplex PCR, yet TCRdb's version contains in-frame clones alone and is incomplete. The sample lists hundreds of thousands of clones; roughly two thirds were seen once.

The source material was CD4+ T cells sorted from blood, sampled at week 0. The J gene is TRBJ2-7, the V gene TRBV2; the tabulated D call, TRBD1, remains unverified against the DNA. The origin of this receptor is a human donor with alopecia areata. The CDR3: CASSSGTGPRL.